This T cell receptor (beta chain) originates from a study of post-analysis software for immune sequencing data. Study-level results: Compared with controls, patients showed significantly lower normalized Chao1 diversity.

About this clonotype itself: Its antigen is not known. The junction departs from germline at one end; a sequencing error may be responsible.

Included in the TCR beta cDNA libraries were unique molecular identifiers. TCRdb itself ran the PCR reads through MiXCR, one entry per CDR3 protein. The sample yields approximately 350,000 distinct CDR3 sequences, around a third seen once. The source of this sequence is a girl between 5 and 17 years old with multiple sclerosis. The sequenced sample was blood.

The CDR3 protein is CSVEDRGVDTGEPFF. For the CDR3, the DNA is TGCAGCGTTGAAGATCGAGGGGTGGACACCGGGGAGCCGTTTTTT. The chain links TRBV29-1 to TRBJ2-2; the D gene could be TRBD1 or TRBD2 (5 bases each). The CDR3 loop spans 15 amino acids. Germline CDR1 SQVTM, CDR2 ANQGSEA.